This T cell receptor beta chain appears in the sequencing data of a study of blood T cell repertoires in COVID-19. In the study overall: COVID-19 samples from acute and convalescent phases originated in the United States, Italy and Spain. Sources were T cells, B-cell-depleted T cells, or PBMCs; the material itself was cDNA or gDNA.

This CDR3 contains 16 residues. V gave up 6 bases and J gave up 8 bases, with 23 bases separating them. In germline, CDR1 is WNHNN, CDR2 SYGVQD (reference sequence). The table came from immunoSEQ multiplex PCR; TCRdb's copy has only in-frame clones and leaves some out. The profile shows 130,000 or so clones, about 76% of them singletons. Material: peripheral blood. This sequence originates from a woman aged 60-75 years with active or convalescent COVID-19. The rearrangement uses TRBV10-1 and TRBJ2-1; unclear D gene. The CDR3 DNA is TGCGCCAGCAGCCCCGTGGCCGACACCCCGCTCGATGAGCAGTTCTTC. Protein: CASSPVADTPLDEQFF.